This T cell receptor beta chain originates from a study of blood T cell repertoires in COVID-19. Study as a whole: COVID-19 samples, acute and convalescent, were from the United States, Italy and Spain. Sources were T cells, B-cell-depleted T cells, or PBMCs; the material itself was cDNA or gDNA.

The CDR3 has 16 amino acids. Germline V gene data show CDR1 as MNHEY and CDR2 as SMNVEV (reference sequence). Trimming pared 5 bases from V and 7 bases from J, leaving 18 bases between. Method: immunoSEQ multiplex PCR; TCRdb's copy keeps in-frame clones and lacks some. The sample shows more than 85,000 clones, just under 95% of them seen only once. Sequenced input: peripheral blood. This TCR was recovered from a man between 65 and 80 years old with acute or convalescent COVID-19. The V call is TRBV27, the J call TRBJ1-6; tentative D call: TRBD1 (6 bases). The CDR3 region is CASSVNRGGLNSPLHF. The CDR3 DNA is TGTGCCAGCAGTGTAAACCGAGGGGGATTAAATTCACCCCTCCACTTT.